The 17 T cell receptor beta chains in this list originate from one sample, sequenced in a study of shared clonotypes between healthy human individuals. TCRdb keeps only in-frame clones here, not all; method: immunoSEQ multiplex PCR. The sample consists of about 500,000 clones, approximately 80% of them appearing once. Sequencing was performed on PBMCs. These receptors all stem from a middle-aged woman in good health. Some clones in this sample may be carry-over from other donors' samples.

Regarding this clone: A far bigger clonotype differs at one base, so this is likely a read error. The same CDR3 also results from other DNA sequences found in this sample. The chain carries TRBV30 and TRBJ1-4, with D uncertain. The CDR3 spans 13 residues. Germline V lookup: CDR1 GTSNPN, CDR2 SVGIG (reference sequence). CDR3 in DNA: TGTGCCTGGACGGCCGGTTATAATGAAAAACTATTTTTT. It encodes CAWTAGYNEKLFF.

This chain connects TRBV19 to TRBJ2-7, with 9 bases fitting TRBD1. Germline V gene sequence: CDR1 LNHDA, CDR2 SQIVND (reference sequence). Unmatched junction bases numbered 7, after V lost 1 base and J lost 3 bases. This CDR3 contains 16 residues. Here the CDR3 DNA reads TGTGCCAGTAGTATAGCGTGGCGGACAGGGGACTACGAGCAGTACTTC. Translation: CASSIAWRTGDYEQYF.

The chain recombines TRBV19 with TRBJ2-7; D may be TRBD1 (6 bases). Germline-derived CDR1 and CDR2 are LNHDA and SQIVND (reference sequence). The V and J ends lost 3 bases and 5 bases respectively, with 20 bases between them. The CDR3 contains 16 residues. This CDR3 reads CASSILKGQGRDEQYF. The CDR3 bases are TGTGCCAGTAGTATTCTTAAGGGGCAGGGGAGAGACGAGCAGTACTTC. Variable domain in full (rest from reference TRBV19 and TRBJ2-7): DGGITQSPKYLFRKEGQNVTLSCEQNLNHDAMYWYRQDPGQGLRLIYYSQIVNDFQKGDIAEGYSVSREKKESFPLTVTSAQKNPTAFYLCASSILKGQGRDEQYFGPGTRLTVT.

The V gene is TRBV5-1, the J gene TRBJ1-2; possible D gene TRBD1, 5 bases. The V end lost 3 bases, the J end lost 4 bases, and 25 bases lay between the germline ends. CDR3 length equals 18 residues. Germline lookup yields CDR1 SGHRS and CDR2 YFSETQ. The CDR3 reads CASSSGTASPGRIYGYTF. The CDR3 nucleotides read TGCGCCAGCAGCTCCGGGACCGCGAGCCCGGGACGAATCTATGGCTACACCTTC. Full variable domain (missing parts from reference TRBV5-1 and TRBJ1-2): KAGVTQTPRYLIKTRGQQVTLSCSPISGHRSVSWYQQTPGQGLQFLFEYFSETQRNKGNFPGRFSGRQFSNSRSEMNVSTLELGDSALYLCASSSGTASPGRIYGYTFGSGTRLTVV.

The chain couples TRBV5-1 to TRBJ2-1, with D hard to call. CDR1 and CDR2 (germline): SGHRS, YFSETQ. The CDR3 runs 13 residues. The germline V and J ends were trimmed by 0 bases and 2 bases, with 3 bases remaining between them. The CDR3 nucleotides read TGCGCCAGCAGCTTGGAGGCCTACAATGAGCAGTTCTTC. Translation gives CASSLEAYNEQFF.

The V gene is TRBV28, the J gene TRBJ2-7; unclear D gene. Trimming took off 3 bases at V and 2 bases at J, with 11 bases between the two ends. This CDR3 comprises 14 residues. Germline CDR1 reads MDHEN; CDR2 reads SYDVKM. Here the CDR3 reads CASSLVGDPYEQYF. DNA for the CDR3: TGTGCCAGCAGTTTGGTCGGAGACCCCTACGAGCAGTACTTC.

The CDR3 region has the DNA TGTGCCAGCAGTTTTATAGCGGGAGGTCGATCCGCAGATACGCAGTATTTT. Translating it yields CASSFIAGGRSADTQYF. The chain employs TRBV27 and TRBJ2-3; TRBD2 agrees at 10 bases. The CDR3 has 17 residues. The J segment lost 4 bases and the V segment lost 3 bases, leaving 10 bases of the junction unmatched. Germline CDR1 MNHEY, CDR2 SMNVEV (reference sequence).

V and J are TRBV9 and TRBJ2-7; tentatively, D is TRBD2 (6 bases). Germline-derived CDR1 and CDR2 are SGDLS and YYNGEE. The V end was cut by 3 bases, the J end by 2 bases, with 6 bases between. The CDR3 sequence is 12 residues long. CDR3 nucleotides: TGTGCCAGCAGCGGCGGGGCCTACGAGCAGTACTTC. This gives the protein CASSGGAYEQYF.

The V and J genes are TRBV19 and TRBJ2-5; D call uncertain. CDR3 length: 12 residues. Trimming removed 7 bases at V and 4 bases at J, with 10 bases between. Per the germline V gene, CDR1 is LNHDA and CDR2 is SQIVND (reference sequence). CDR3: CASMGIGETQYF. The DNA of the CDR3 is TGTGCCAGTATGGGGATAGGAGAGACCCAGTACTTC.

Concerning this clone: Germline is not matched at one junction end, which may reflect a read error. This chain uses TRBV10-2 with TRBJ2-1; D is perhaps TRBD2 (5 bases). The CDR3 has 14 amino acids. The germline V gene encodes CDR1 WSHSY and CDR2 SAAADI. CDR3 nucleotides: TGTGCCAGCAGTGGCCTAGCCATGCCCGATGAGCAGTTCTTC. Translating gives CASSGLAMPDEQFF.

The V gene is TRBV7-9, the J gene TRBJ1-2; 7 bases line up with TRBD1. Germline CDR1 SEHNR, CDR2 FQNEAQ (reference sequence). The trim removed 5 bases at V and 6 bases at J, leaving 6 bases unmatched. This CDR3 spans 13 amino acids. The CDR3 sequence: CASSRTGVDGYTF. CDR3 nucleotides: TGTGCCAGCAGCCGTACAGGGGTTGATGGCTACACCTTC. The full variable domain, its missing parts supplied by reference TRBV7-9 and TRBJ1-2, is DTGVSQNPRHKITKRGQNVTFRCDPISEHNRLYWYRQTLGQGPEFLTYFQNEAQLEKSRLLSDRFSAERPKGSFSTLEIQRTEQGDSAMYLCASSRTGVDGYTFGSGTRLTVV.

This clone was observed at least ten times. V is TRBV6-1 and J is TRBJ2-2; 7 bases are shared with TRBD2. Germline V gives CDR1 MNHNS, CDR2 SASEGT. Unmatched junction bases numbered 8, after V lost 2 bases and J lost 5 bases. The CDR3 has 16 residues. The CDR3 is CASSETAGDPTGELFF. CDR3 coding DNA: TGTGCCAGCAGTGAAACGGCGGGAGACCCAACCGGGGAGCTGTTTTTT.

This clone has only a few counts. This chain links TRBV19 with TRBJ2-2, with 8 bases fitting TRBD2. V dropped 6 bases and J dropped 7; count of bases not matched to a gene: 13. Germline loops: CDR1 LNHDA, CDR2 SQIVND (reference sequence). The CDR3 runs 16 residues. For the CDR3, the DNA is TGTGCCAGTAGCAATGACGGACTAGCTCGGTTCGGGGAGCTGTTTTTT. This encodes CASSNDGLARFGELFF.

Points on this clone: With only one base between it and a far larger clone, this is likely a read error. This chain uses TRBV7-2 with TRBJ1-1; D gene uncertain. The CDR3 length is 15 residues. With 7 bases removed from V and 0 bases from J, the gap between germline ends came to 15 bases. CDR1 is SGHTA, CDR2 FQGNSA, per germline. The CDR3 loop reads CASNALIQLNTEAFF. CDR3 nucleotides: TGTGCCAGCAACGCCCTAATCCAACTGAACACTGAAGCTTTCTTT. Full variable domain (remainder filled in from reference TRBV7-2 and TRBJ1-1): GAGVSQSPSNKVTEKGKDVELRCDPISGHTALYWYRQSLGQGLEFLIYFQGNSAPDKSGLPSDRFSAERTGGSVSTLTIQRTQQEDSAVYLCASNALIQLNTEAFFGQGTRLTVV.

Only one count was recorded for this clone. This chain joins TRBV27 and TRBJ2-7; either TRBD1 or TRBD2 may supply D (5 bases each). CDR3 length: 16 amino acids. V lost 6 bases, J lost 0 bases, and 18 bases lay in between. Germline CDR1 is MNHEY and CDR2 is SMNVEV (reference sequence). The CDR3: CASSLAGDRSSYEQYF. The CDR3 coding sequence is TGTGCCAGCAGCCTCGCCGGGGACCGGAGCTCCTACGAGCAGTACTTC.

This chain connects TRBV7-2 to TRBJ2-7; D is unclear. The CDR3 has 14 amino acids. The germline gives CDR1 SGHTA, CDR2 FQGNSA. Trimming took off 1 base at V and 5 bases at J, with 12 bases between the two ends. CDR3 in DNA: TGTGCCAGCAGCTTAGGTTCGGCTAGTGACGAGCAGTACTTC. This codes for CASSLGSASDEQYF.

The chain links TRBV10-2 to TRBJ2-3, with 10 bases fitting TRBD2. Germline trimming cut 6 bases from V and 0 bases from J; bases unmatched to any gene: 3. The CDR3 extends over 15 amino acids. Germline loops: CDR1 WSHSY, CDR2 SAAADI. In DNA form, the CDR3 reads TGCGCCAGCAGGGGGACTAGCGAAAGCACAGATACGCAGTATTTT. Amino acid sequence: CASRGTSESTDTQYF.